The 20 T cell receptor beta chains listed next were all sequenced from one sample in a study of T cells in Graves' hyperthyroidism and ophthalmopathy. RNA transcripts yielded amplified TCR beta CDR3 regions. Carried out on the TCR CDR3, a first-round RT-PCR used the HTBI primer set. Each CDR3 protein is one row after TCRdb ran MiXCR on the multiplex PCR reads. The repertoire has over 150,000 distinct CDR3 sequences, around a sixth of them found once; the top ten carry about 56%. Sequencing was done on a sample of blood. These receptor sequences come from a woman in her forties or fifties with Graves' hyperthyroidism.

Ten or more counts support this clonotype. The chain is built from TRBV20-1 and TRBJ2-1, with D tentatively TRBD1 or TRBD2 (5 bases each). The germline V and J ends were trimmed by 5 bases and 4 bases, with 9 bases remaining between them. CDR1 and CDR2 (germline): DFQATT, SNEGSKA (reference sequence). The CDR3 contains 12 residues. CDR3 coding DNA: TGCAGTGCTTTGGGGACGTACAATGAGCAGTTCTTC. It is translated as CSALGTYNEQFF.

This clonotype was detected many times. The chain links TRBV18 to TRBJ1-1, with a tentative D call TRBD1 (6 bases). V lost 1 base, J lost 6 bases, and 15 bases lay in between. This CDR3 is built from 15 residues. In germline, CDR1 is KGHSH, CDR2 LQKENI. The CDR3 reads CASSPQIQGKSEAFF. The CDR3 DNA is TGTGCCAGCTCACCACAGATTCAGGGGAAGTCTGAAGCTTTCTTT.

The V gene is TRBV2, the J gene TRBJ2-2, with no clear D. Per the germline V gene, CDR1 is SNHLY and CDR2 is FYNNEI. V was trimmed by 4 bases and J by 10 bases, leaving 13 bases between them. The CDR3 runs 13 residues. The CDR3 sequence: CASSAGYYEELFF. The CDR3, as DNA: TGTGCCAGCAGTGCTGGCTACTACGAGGAGCTGTTTTTT.

This chain joins TRBV28 and TRBJ1-5; 8 bases are shared with TRBD1. Germline V CDR1 and CDR2: MDHEN, SYDVKM. Losses at the gene ends were 6 bases for V and 2 bases for J; bases not matched to a gene: 3. The CDR3 is made up of 14 amino acids. The CDR3 reads CASRIQGGNQPQHF. CDR3 nucleotide sequence: TGTGCCAGCAGGATACAGGGGGGCAATCAGCCCCAGCATTTT. The full variable domain, rest sourced from reference TRBV28 and TRBJ1-5, is DVKVTQSSRYLVKRTGEKVFLECVQDMDHENMFWYRQDPGLGLRLIYFSYDVKMKEKGDIPEGYSVSREKKERFSLILESASTNQTSMYLCASRIQGGNQPQHFGDGTRLSIL.

This clonotype was seen ten or more times. This sequence joins TRBV5-5 and TRBJ2-5; D ambiguous. Looked up from germline, CDR1 is SGHKS and CDR2 is YYEKEE (reference sequence). The CDR3 covers 14 residues. The ends were cut back, 1 base at V and 2 bases at J, with 9 bases in the middle. This CDR3 reads CASSLPGRQETQYF. The CDR3 region has the DNA TGTGCCAGCAGCTTGCCCGGACGTCAAGAGACCCAGTACTTC.

This clonotype was seen many times. The gene calls are TRBV2 and TRBJ2-7; D gene uncertain. CDR1 and CDR2 (germline): SNHLY, FYNNEI. The V end lost 7 bases, the J end lost 1 base, and 5 bases lay between the germline ends. There are 11 residues in the CDR3. The CDR3 DNA follows: TGTGCCAGCAAACTTTCCTACGAGCAGTACTTC. Translation: CASKLSYEQYF.

The V call is TRBV6-6, the J call TRBJ2-1; 10 positions agree with TRBD1. The trim removed 0 bases at V and 3 bases at J, leaving 8 bases unmatched. Germline CDR1 is MNHNY and CDR2 is SVGAGI (reference sequence). The CDR3 length is 18 residues. The CDR3 DNA follows: TGTGCCAGCAGTTACTCGACGTTCCGGGACAGGGGCTACAATGAGCAGTTCTTC. Protein product: CASSYSTFRDRGYNEQFF.

The chain combines TRBV15 with TRBJ2-7; 8 bases match TRBD2. Per germline, CDR1 LNHNV and CDR2 YYDKDF (reference sequence). The V gene end was trimmed by 2 bases and the J gene end by 2 bases; junction bases not matched to a gene: 8. The CDR3 has 16 amino acids. CDR3 nucleotides: TGTGCCACCAGCAGATCCTCAGGTAGCGGGGCCTACGAGCAGTACTTC. This gives the protein CATSRSSGSGAYEQYF.

This clonotype was counted ten times or more. This chain links TRBV2 with TRBJ2-3, with 13 bases that match TRBD2. There are 16 residues in the CDR3. The trim removed 3 bases at V and 8 bases at J, leaving 8 bases unmatched. Germline V gene lookup returns CDR1 SNHLY and CDR2 FYNNEI. The DNA for the CDR3 is TGTGCCAGCAGTGAGTCCGGGACTAGCGGGACGGGTACGCAGTATTTT. It translates to CASSESGTSGTGTQYF.

This clonotype was seen ten or more times. This sequence joins TRBV9 and TRBJ2-1; 7 bases map to TRBD2. Looked up from germline, CDR1 is SGDLS and CDR2 is YYNGEE. The V and J ends lost 4 bases and 1 base, in that order; junction bases with no gene match: 11. The CDR3 runs 17 residues. Here the CDR3 reads CASSPRVAGVSYNEQFF. The CDR3 DNA reads as TGTGCCAGCAGCCCCCGGGTGGCGGGAGTGTCCTACAATGAGCAGTTCTTC.

This clonotype was found a few times. The V and J genes are TRBV11-2 and TRBJ2-7; TRBD2 is a possible D gene (6 bases). Germline lookup yields CDR1 SGHAT and CDR2 FQNNGV. V lost 6 bases and J 7 bases, leaving 16 bases between the germline ends. The CDR3 is 13 residues long. Written as DNA, the CDR3 is TGTGCCAGCAGGTCCATGGTGGCGGGGGAGCAGTACTTC. Its protein product is CASRSMVAGEQYF.

This chain joins TRBV9 and TRBJ2-1; TRBD1 or TRBD2 may be the D gene (6 bases each). The CDR3 contains 14 residues. V lost 4 bases to trimming and J lost 3 bases, with 11 bases between them. Per the germline V gene, CDR1 is SGDLS and CDR2 is YYNGEE. In DNA form, the CDR3 reads TGTGCCAGCAGCCTAGGGGGGATCTACAATGAGCAGTTCTTC. This sequence encodes CASSLGGIYNEQFF.

The V and J genes are TRBV9 and TRBJ1-5; TRBD1 agrees at 9 bases. In germline, CDR1 is SGDLS, CDR2 YYNGEE. The CDR3 is made up of 15 amino acids. V lost 0 bases to trimming and J lost 6 bases; unmatched junction nucleotides: 4. CDR3 nucleotides: TGTGCCAGCAGCGTAGAAGGGACAGGGTTTCAGCCCCAGCATTTT. Protein: CASSVEGTGFQPQHF.

The rearrangement uses TRBV20-1 and TRBJ2-6; TRBD2 agrees at 10 bases. The CDR3 is 17 residues long. V shed 4 bases and J 0 bases; nucleotides not matched to a gene: 6. The germline CDR1 and CDR2 sequences are DFQATT and SNEGSKA (reference sequence). The CDR3 is CSANGLAAFSGANVLTF. The CDR3 coding sequence is TGCAGTGCTAATGGACTAGCGGCCTTCTCTGGGGCCAACGTCCTGACTTTC.

This clonotype was found many times. V is TRBV14 and J is TRBJ2-3; D is perhaps TRBD2 (6 bases). The CDR3 runs 15 residues. Germline CDR1 reads SGHDN; CDR2 reads FVKESK. Between the trimmed V and J ends, which lost 6 bases and 1 base, there was a span of 14 bases. The CDR3 protein is CASSPGLTRTDTQYF. The CDR3 DNA is TGTGCCAGCAGTCCCGGACTAACCCGCACAGATACGCAGTATTTT.

This clonotype occurred many times. This chain links TRBV6-1 with TRBJ2-7; 8 bases map to TRBD1. V shed 6 bases, J shed 5 bases, and the junction held 12 bases outside the gene matches. Germline CDR1 MNHNS, CDR2 SASEGT. The CDR3 has 15 amino acids. As DNA, the CDR3 is TGTGCCAGCAGACACCAGGGGGCTGCGTCTAACGAGCAGTACTTC. Translation gives CASRHQGAASNEQYF.

This clonotype was recorded a few times. A much larger clone lies one base from this, so it may be a read error. This chain connects TRBV12-5 to TRBJ2-1; no definite D call. Germline V gene sequence: CDR1 LGHNT, CDR2 FRNRAP. CDR3 length: 11 residues. The CDR3 coding sequence is TGTGCTAGTGGTCTACAGCCTGAGCAGTCCTTC. This codes for CASGLQPEQSF.

This clonotype was found a few times. The V gene is TRBV13, the J gene TRBJ2-3, with D possibly TRBD2 on 6 matching bases. The V end lost 1 base, the J end lost 1 base, and 12 bases lay between the germline ends. From germline, CDR1 is PRHDT and CDR2 FYEKMQ (reference sequence). This CDR3 is built from 16 residues. The CDR3 DNA sequence: TGTGCCAGCAGCTTAGCTCGTAGCGGACGCACAGATACGCAGTATTTT. As protein: CASSLARSGRTDTQYF. Complete variable domain (other parts from reference TRBV13 and TRBJ2-3): AAGVIQSPRHLIKEKRETATLKCYPIPRHDTVYWYQQGPGQDPQFLISFYEKMQSDKGSIPDRFSAQQFSDYHSELNMSSLELGDSALYFCASSLARSGRTDTQYFGPGTRLTVL.

This clonotype has ten or more counts. The genes are TRBV11-2 and TRBJ2-1; D is possibly TRBD2 (6 bases). V shed 5 bases and J shed 6 bases, with 17 bases lying between them. Germline values: CDR1 SGHAT, CDR2 FQNNGV. The CDR3 loop spans 15 amino acids. CDR3 in DNA: TGTGCCAGCAGCCCTAGATGGGGGACTCTCAATGAGCAGTTCTTC. This codes for CASSPRWGTLNEQFF.

This clonotype was observed at least ten times. V and J are TRBV7-9 and TRBJ2-7, with 8 bases aligning to TRBD2. After removal of 5 bases from V and 3 bases from J, the junction contained 6 bases not matched to a gene. Germline loops: CDR1 SEHNR, CDR2 FQNEAQ (reference sequence). The CDR3 covers 14 residues. Here the CDR3 DNA reads TGTGCCAGCAGCCTCGGGGGGGGGGGCTACGAGCAGTACTTC. This translates into CASSLGGGGYEQYF.